The clone carrying this T cell receptor beta chain showed up just once. Its matching antigen is unknown. Just one base apart from a much larger clone, this may be a read error. This entry is derived from a study of blood T cells in healthy people across ages. Study conclusions and caveats: Older age coincided with a roughly linear decline in TCR beta diversity per million T cells.

The CDR3 covers 16 residues. Trimming removed 5 bases from V and 0 bases from J; junction bases left unmatched: 8. Combining a sample-barcoded 5' primer with a J-beta primer mix, a second PCR ran for about 7 to 11 cycles. From the 5' RACE reads, TCRdb called clonotypes with MiXCR, one entry per CDR3 protein. Among about 970,000 distinct CDR3 sequences listed, around 54% were seen once. Extraction of total RNA produced a minimum of 5.5 micrograms from each sample. This sequence originates from a woman aged 60-75 years in good health. Sequencing input: blood. The J gene is TRBJ2-7, the V gene TRBV12-3 or TRBV12-4; 9 bases line up with TRBD1. In DNA form, the CDR3 reads TGTGCCAGCAGTCATGGACAGGGGACCATCTCCTACGAGCAGTACTTC. It translates to CASSHGQGTISYEQYF.